This paragraph reports one T cell receptor (beta chain). These data belong to a study of blood T cell repertoires in COVID-19. Study summary: The United States, Italy and Spain supplied acute and convalescent COVID-19 samples.

The protocol was immunoSEQ multiplex PCR, while the TCRdb copy is restricted to in-frame clones and leaves out a portion. Among more than 200,000 clones, around 88% were seen once, and the ten largest hold approximately 1.3%. Sample: peripheral blood. This TCR was recovered from a man older than 75 with acute or convalescent COVID-19.

CDR3 protein: CASSHSSGASSYNEQFF. CDR3 in DNA: TGCGCCAGCAGCCATTCTAGCGGGGCCAGCTCCTACAATGAGCAGTTCTTC. V and J are TRBV5-1 and TRBJ2-1; 9 bases line up with TRBD2. Trimming took 4 bases from V and 0 from J; bases not matched to a gene: 8. Germline V gene data show CDR1 as SGHRS and CDR2 as YFSETQ. The CDR3 loop spans 17 amino acids.